This TCR beta chain was sequenced in a study of blood T cell repertoires in COVID-19. Deletions cut 10 bases from V and 6 bases from J, with 16 bases between. The CDR3 loop spans 13 amino acids. Looked up from germline, CDR1 is LNHDA and CDR2 is SQIVND (reference sequence). This table comes from immunoSEQ multiplex PCR, and its TCRdb copy is limited to in-frame clones, with some not included. This sample has about 70,000 clones, with 65% to 90% found just once. The chain uses TRBV19 and TRBJ1-5; tentative D call: TRBD1 (6 bases). Sequencing used peripheral blood. The sequence was obtained from a man aged 25 to 45 with COVID-19, enrolled during active disease. CDR3 protein: CATEGTGRQPQHF. The CDR3 DNA follows: TGTGCCACCGAGGGAACAGGGCGTCAGCCCCAGCATTTT.